One sample yielded the 14 T cell receptor beta chains listed below, sequenced in a study of a mutant IDH1 vaccine in newly diagnosed glioma. No antigen has been assigned to these receptors. This sample's time point: week 23, last vaccination. Every single dose of the vaccine, 300 ug of mutant IDH1 20-mer peptide, came with topical imiquimod. Method: immunoSEQ multiplex PCR; TCRdb's copy keeps in-frame clones and lacks some. The sample has some 80,000 clones; approximately 89% are singletons. The sequences come from PBMCs, collected from a glioma patient whose treatment included an IDH1 peptide vaccine. All receptors come from a woman aged 50 to 65 with glioma.

In DNA, the CDR3 is TGTGCCAGCAGCTTAGTGGCGATCTCTGGAAACACCATATATTTT. Amino acid sequence: CASSLVAISGNTIYF. The chain has TRBV7-9 and TRBJ1-3; D not certain. Germline values: CDR1 SEHNR, CDR2 FQNEAQ (reference sequence). The CDR3 contains 15 residues. Trimming left V 1 base short and J 0 bases short, with 7 bases between.

The rearrangement uses TRBV21-1 and TRBJ2-7; the DNA was not used to check the table's D call, TRBD2. TRBV21-1 is assigned pseudogene status. The CDR3 covers 19 residues. CDR3 DNA: TGTGCCAGCAGCAAAATGGCCCAGAACCGACTAGCGGTTCTCTACGAGCAGTACTTC. Protein: CASSKMAQNRLAVLYEQYF.

The chain couples TRBV5-1 to TRBJ1-1, with unresolved D. The CDR3 covers 12 residues. From germline, CDR1 is SGHRS and CDR2 YFSETQ. Trimming removed 2 bases at V and 7 bases at J, with 9 bases between. DNA for the CDR3: TGCGCCAGCAGCTTTGACGGAAATGAAGCTTTCTTT. Amino acids: CASSFDGNEAFF.

The gene calls are TRBV11-2 and TRBJ1-2, with 11 bases aligning to TRBD1. The CDR3 length is 17 residues. After removal of 5 bases from V and 1 base from J, the junction contained 9 bases not matched to a gene. Germline CDR1 reads SGHAT; CDR2 reads FQNNGV. The CDR3 region is CASSPIGGQGDNYGYTF. The CDR3 DNA follows: TGTGCCAGCAGCCCTATTGGGGGACAGGGGGATAACTATGGCTACACCTTC.

This clone was recorded only once. The V gene is TRBV4-2, the J gene TRBJ2-3; 9 nucleotides match TRBD2. Germline CDR1 and CDR2: LGHNA and YNFKEQ. Trimming removed 4 bases from V and 14 bases from J; junction bases left unmatched: 16. The CDR3 runs to 15 residues. CDR3 DNA sequence: TGTGCCAGCAGCCCGGAGGGGATAGCGGGAGATCCGGTGTATTTT. Translating it yields CASSPEGIAGDPVYF.

V is TRBV5-1 and J is TRBJ1-4; no clear D. Germline values: CDR1 SGHRS, CDR2 YFSETQ. Trimming pared 2 bases from V and 4 bases from J, leaving 12 bases between. The CDR3 runs to 15 residues. CDR3 sequence reads: CASSLRDALNEKLFF. The CDR3 coding sequence is TGCGCCAGCAGCTTAAGAGACGCGCTTAATGAAAAACTGTTTTTT.

This clone has a single count. J is TRBJ1-2 and V is TRBV6-1, with 7 bases matching TRBD1. Per germline, CDR1 MNHNS and CDR2 SASEGT. Losses at the gene ends were 3 bases for V and 7 bases for J; bases not matched to a gene: 14. CDR3 size: 16 residues. DNA for the CDR3: TGTGCCAGCAGTGAGCTCTTGACAGGGAGGGGGTTTGGCTACACCTTC. Translating gives CASSELLTGRGFGYTF.

The V call is TRBV11-2, the J call TRBJ1-6; unclear D gene. The CDR3 spans 13 residues. Trimming took off 3 bases at V and 7 bases at J, with 7 bases between the two ends. Germline V gene sequence: CDR1 SGHAT, CDR2 FQNNGV. CDR3 loop: CASSFAGNSPLHF. CDR3 bases: TGTGCCAGCAGCTTTGCCGGAAATTCACCCCTCCACTTT.

This clone appeared once. The rearrangement joins TRBV19 to TRBJ2-2, with D hard to call. Looked up from germline, CDR1 is LNHDA and CDR2 is SQIVND (reference sequence). The CDR3 has 14 amino acids. V was shortened by 1 base and J by 5 bases, with 8 bases between the two germline ends. The CDR3 nucleotides read TGTGCCAGTAGTATAGGGGCGAGGACCGGGGAGCTGTTTTTT. Protein sequence: CASSIGARTGELFF.

In its sample, this clone was seen a few times. The rearrangement joins TRBV21-1 to TRBJ1-1. TRBV21-1 is shown as a pseudogene. The CDR3 contains 15 residues. The CDR3 nucleotides read TGTGCCAGCAGCAAGATCCCCGATATGACCACTGAAGCTTTCTTT. Its translation: CASSKIPDMTTEAFF.

The J gene is TRBJ2-7, the V gene TRBV6-5, with TRBD2 matching over 9 bases. The CDR3 has 14 amino acids. From germline, CDR1 is MNHEY and CDR2 SVGAGI. V lost 6 bases to trimming and J lost 10 bases; unmatched junction nucleotides: 13. Here the CDR3 reads CASSSRSGRSVQYF. The CDR3, as DNA: TGTGCCAGCAGCTCCCGGAGCGGGAGGTCAGTTCAGTACTTC.

V gene TRBV5-1 combines with J gene TRBJ1-6; D unresolved. The germline CDR1 and CDR2 sequences are SGHRS and YFSETQ. V gave up 0 bases and J gave up 5 bases, with 6 bases separating them. The CDR3 loop spans 14 amino acids. CDR3 nucleotides: TGCGCCAGCAGCTTGGAAGGGAATAATTCACCCCTCCACTTT. Amino acids: CASSLEGNNSPLHF. The whole variable domain, filled in from reference TRBV5-1 and TRBJ1-6, reads KAGVTQTPRYLIKTRGQQVTLSCSPISGHRSVSWYQQTPGQGLQFLFEYFSETQRNKGNFPGRFSGRQFSNSRSEMNVSTLELGDSALYLCASSLEGNNSPLHFGNGTRLTVT.

The genes are TRBV6-1 and TRBJ1-2; D call uncertain. Trimming stripped 2 bases from V and 4 bases from J, with 8 bases between. CDR1 is MNHNS and CDR2 is SASEGT in the germline V gene. This CDR3 contains 13 residues. This CDR3 reads CASSESGSYGYTF. CDR3 nucleotide sequence: TGTGCCAGCAGTGAAAGCGGCAGCTATGGCTACACCTTC.

The chain joins TRBV13 to TRBJ2-1; D unresolved. The CDR3 sequence is 11 residues long. The germline V and J ends were trimmed by 3 bases and 3 bases, with 0 bases remaining between them. Germline V gene data show CDR1 as PRHDT and CDR2 as FYEKMQ (reference sequence). The CDR3 is CASSFYNEQFF. For the CDR3, the DNA is TGTGCCAGCAGCTTCTACAATGAGCAGTTCTTC. Full variable domain (rest looked up from reference TRBV13 and TRBJ2-1): AAGVIQSPRHLIKEKRETATLKCYPIPRHDTVYWYQQGPGQDPQFLISFYEKMQSDKGSIPDRFSAQQFSDYHSELNMSSLELGDSALYFCASSFYNEQFFGPGTRLTVL.